The 14 T cell receptor beta chains given below trace back to one sample, sequenced in a study of Ad26.COV2.S vaccination and SARS-CoV-2 variants. Method: immunoSEQ multiplex PCR; TCRdb's copy keeps in-frame clones and lacks some. The sample lists about 370,000 clones; 89% were seen once. Stated treatment: over 15 received Ad26.COV2.S at low or high dose, single or two shots; several received placebo; per-sample allocation not given. Sampling occurred on day 63 after the first vaccine or placebo injection. The sample consisted of peripheral blood, taken in a trial of Ad26.COV2.S vaccine versus placebo. The receptors were sampled from a person aged 18-65 years who received the Ad26.COV2.S COVID-19 vaccine or a placebo.

The rearrangement uses TRBV19 and TRBJ2-1; D might be TRBD2 (5 bases). The CDR3 is made up of 16 amino acids. CDR1 is LNHDA, CDR2 SQIVND, per germline (reference sequence). Trimming shortened V by 8 bases and J by 1 base, and 18 bases separated the two germline ends. The CDR3 region has the DNA TGTGCCAGTTTCGGGGAAGGTCCTGGATCCTACAATGAGCAGTTCTTC. It yields the protein CASFGEGPGSYNEQFF.

V is TRBV14 and J is TRBJ2-5, with TRBD2 matching 7 bases. There are 14 residues in the CDR3. Trimming took 3 bases from V and 5 from J; bases not matched to a gene: 6. In germline, CDR1 is SGHDN, CDR2 FVKESK. In DNA form, the CDR3 reads TGTGCCAGCAGCCATAGGCGGGGGAGGGAGACCCAGTACTTC. Translated: CASSHRRGRETQYF.

The chain has TRBV18 and TRBJ2-1, with no clear D. The V end was cut by 6 bases, the J end by 0 bases, with 12 bases between. This CDR3 contains 15 residues. The germline V gene encodes CDR1 KGHSH and CDR2 LQKENI. Here the CDR3 DNA reads TGTGCCAGCTCTGAGGCGGCTCCCTCCTACAATGAGCAGTTCTTC. Its translation is CASSEAAPSYNEQFF.

The chain couples TRBV19 to TRBJ1-2, with D unresolved. From germline, CDR1 is LNHDA and CDR2 SQIVND (reference sequence). V was shortened by 6 bases and J by 6 bases, with 20 bases between the two germline ends. The CDR3 consists of 15 residues. This CDR3 is CASRRIAAPFNGYTF. CDR3 in DNA: TGTGCCAGTAGAAGAATAGCCGCCCCCTTTAATGGCTACACCTTC.

The CDR3 nucleotides are TGTGCCACCTTACAGGAAACCGGGGAGCTGTTTTTT. It specifies CATLQETGELFF. The chain links TRBV2 to TRBJ2-2, with a possible D match to TRBD1 (5 bases). The germline CDR1 and CDR2 sequences are SNHLY and FYNNEI. V was cut by 10 bases and J by 5 bases, with 11 bases left in between. The CDR3 totals 12 residues. The full variable domain, in which reference TRBV2 and TRBJ2-2 provide the parts outside the CDR3, is EPEVTQTPSHQVTQMGQEVILRCVPISNHLYFYWYRQILGQKVEFLVSFYNNEISEKSEIFDDQFSVERPDGSNFTLKIRSTKLEDSAMYFCATLQETGELFFGEGSRLTVL.

The gene calls are TRBV18 and TRBJ2-3; 7 nucleotides agree with TRBD2. Per the germline V gene, CDR1 is KGHSH and CDR2 is LQKENI. The CDR3 contains 14 residues. Trimming at V came to 6 bases and at J to 3 bases, leaving 6 bases not matched to a gene. In nucleotides, the CDR3 is TGTGCCAGCTCGGCGGCGGGAGCGACAGATACGCAGTATTTT. This translates into CASSAAGATDTQYF.

The chain uses TRBV28 and TRBJ2-7, with 10 bases identical to TRBD1. This CDR3 is built from 14 residues. Germline values: CDR1 MDHEN, CDR2 SYDVKM. The V segment lost 5 bases and the J segment 3 bases; nucleotides outside the gene matches: 4. For the CDR3, the DNA is TGTGCCAGCAGTGCATGGACAGGGGGCTACGAGCAGTACTTC. It specifies CASSAWTGGYEQYF.

CDR3 region: CASRDRGRLRNYGYTF. The CDR3 DNA reads TGTGCCAGTAGGGACAGGGGGAGGCTTCGAAACTATGGCTACACCTTC. The chain is built from TRBV19 and TRBJ1-2; 10 nucleotides match TRBD1. This CDR3 is built from 16 residues. V shed 6 bases, J shed 2 bases, and the junction held 9 bases outside the gene matches. The germline V gene has CDR1 LNHDA and CDR2 SQIVND (reference sequence).

The J gene is TRBJ2-5, the V gene TRBV7-3, with D possibly matching TRBD1 (6 bases). The V end was cut by 7 bases, the J end by 0 bases, with 24 bases between. The CDR3 consists of 18 residues. The germline V gene encodes CDR1 SGHTA and CDR2 FQGTGA. For the CDR3, the DNA is TGTGCCAGCACCGCCTCGACCTTCGCAGGACAGAACCAAGAGACCCAGTACTTC. It translates to CASTASTFAGQNQETQYF.

The rearrangement uses TRBV19 and TRBJ1-5, with TRBD1 matching over 11 bases. CDR1 and CDR2 (germline): LNHDA, SQIVND (reference sequence). With V trimmed by 4 bases and J by 6 bases, 8 bases remained unmatched. This CDR3 has 16 amino acids. The DNA for the CDR3 is TGTGCCAGTAGTACCCTCGGGACAGGGGGGCGTCAGCCCCAGCATTTT. Its protein is CASSTLGTGGRQPQHF. Based on the CDR3 plus reference TRBV19 and TRBJ1-5, the full variable domain is DGGITQSPKYLFRKEGQNVTLSCEQNLNHDAMYWYRQDPGQGLRLIYYSQIVNDFQKGDIAEGYSVSREKKESFPLTVTSAQKNPTAFYLCASSTLGTGGRQPQHFGDGTRLSIL.

This clone showed up just once. This rearrangement joins TRBV3-1 (or the pseudogene TRBV3-2) to TRBJ2-2; D not resolved. With 0 bases removed from V and 5 bases from J, the gap between germline ends came to 7 bases. Germline lookup yields CDR1 LGHDT and CDR2 YNNKEL (reference sequence). This CDR3 contains 14 residues. Here the CDR3 DNA reads TGTGCCAGCAGCCAAGAATGGCGTACCGGGGAGCTGTTTTTT. It codes for CASSQEWRTGELFF.

This chain links TRBV28 with TRBJ1-2; no clear D. V lost 8 bases and J 0 bases, leaving 7 bases between the germline ends. The CDR3 loop spans 12 amino acids. Germline values: CDR1 MDHEN, CDR2 SYDVKM. The CDR3: CASEQTNYGYTF. The DNA for the CDR3 is TGTGCCAGCGAACAGACTAACTATGGCTACACCTTC.

The chain recombines TRBV6-5 with TRBJ2-4; no definite D call. The CDR3 extends over 13 amino acids. V was pared by 7 bases and J by 0 bases, with 7 bases between. Germline assignment: CDR1 MNHEY and CDR2 SVGAGI. CDR3 bases: TGTGCCAGCATGGGATTAGCCAAAAACATTCAGTACTTC. Its protein product is CASMGLAKNIQYF.

This clone was seen just once. The V and J genes are TRBV28 and TRBJ2-1, with D possibly matching TRBD1 (5 bases). This CDR3 comprises 16 residues. Germline CDR1 reads MDHEN; CDR2 reads SYDVKM. V was cut by 1 base and J by 2 bases, with 12 bases left in between. The CDR3 sequence: CASSLSNPRAYNEQFF. CDR3 coding DNA: TGTGCCAGCAGTTTATCTAACCCCAGGGCCTACAATGAGCAGTTCTTC.